This passage covers 2 T cell receptor beta chains from one sample sequenced in a study of shared clonotypes between healthy human individuals. Method: immunoSEQ multiplex PCR; TCRdb's copy keeps in-frame clones and lacks some. The sample includes approximately 2,300,000 clones, 85% to 95% of them seen just once. The sequenced sample was naive CD4+ T cells from PBMCs. Subset meaning: CD45RA+ positively selected. These receptors came from a man younger than 35 in good health. Some clones in this sample may be carry-over from other donors' samples.

CDR3 sequence: CASSLNPGGEWTEAFF. In DNA form, the CDR3 reads TGTGCCAGCAGCTTAAACCCAGGGGGGGAGTGGACTGAAGCTTTCTTT. The chain uses TRBV7-3 and TRBJ1-1, with 7 bases lining up with TRBD1. The junction had 10 bases not matched to a gene; V was cut back by 1 base and J by 5 bases. The CDR3 consists of 16 residues. Germline V gene sequence: CDR1 SGHTA, CDR2 FQGTGA.

As to this clone: The identical CDR3 is also encoded by other nucleotide sequences in the sample. The chain carries TRBV29-1 and TRBJ2-3, with 12 bases matching TRBD2. CDR3 length: 14 amino acids. Trimming took 6 bases from V and 3 from J; bases not matched to a gene: 4. Germline CDR1 and CDR2: SQVTM and ANQGSEA. Here the CDR3 DNA reads TGCAGCGTGCGGACTAGCGGGATAACAGATACGCAGTATTTT. This translates into CSVRTSGITDTQYF.